This T cell receptor beta chain was sequenced in a study of T cells in localized non-small cell lung cancer. Trimming cost V 0 bases and J 5 bases, with 23 bases left between them. Looked up from germline, CDR1 is ENHRY and CDR2 is SYGVKD. This CDR3 is built from 20 residues. Concerning this clone: Its antigen is undetermined.

Study results and limitations: The highest T cell clonality was in uninvolved adjacent lung, above tumor. Investigators sequenced only a single tumor region, leaving heterogeneity possible. A median approximately 53 of the top 100 tumor clones appeared in adjacent lung. Prolonged overall survival went with higher T cell density in the blood.

TCRdb's table, derived via immunoSEQ multiplex PCR, lists solely in-frame clones and lacks some. The data hold about 11,000 clones, with 80% to 90% observed a single time. The sequence derives from a female donor over 55 with stage II lung adenocarcinoma. The rearrangement joins TRBV10-3 to TRBJ1-6, with D hard to call. Sample: peripheral blood mononuclear cells, taken before any cancer treatment. The CDR3 DNA reads TGTGCCATCAGTGAGTCGTATTGGTTAAGGAGGGTCGGCGATAATTCACCCCTCCACTTT. Its translation is CAISESYWLRRVGDNSPLHF.